This note documents a single TCR beta chain sequence. The antigen is not known. This sample was taken from a study of PD-L1 blockade in urothelial cancer. Study overall: Administration of atezolizumab to patients began at some point between 2014 and 2016, at 1,200 mg intravenously every 3 weeks. Patients with male sex and bladder-origin urothelial cancer accounted for about 85% of the roughly 30 enrolled. Once treatment had started, blood was analyzed at 3 weeks (second dose) and again at 6 weeks. Overall study results and limits: Below-median pretreatment blood TCR clonality was a predictor of better survival.

Repertoires were generated with immunoSEQ multiplex PCR, while TCRdb's copy carries only in-frame clones and drops some. The repertoire consists of some 84,000 clones, with about 85% occurring once and the leading ten covering around 5%. V gave up 4 bases and J gave up 2 bases; unmatched junction bases: 15. This CDR3 spans 20 amino acids. Germline CDR1 LNHDA, CDR2 SQIVND (reference sequence). The sequence was obtained from a woman between 70 and 85 years old with urothelial cancer. The sample in question was PBMCs, obtained around atezolizumab (anti-PD-L1) treatment. The chain employs TRBV19 and TRBJ2-6, with 9 positions matching TRBD1. The DNA of the CDR3 is TGTGCCAGTAGTAGCGTAGATCAGGACAGGGGATCAACTGGGGCCAACGTCCTGACTTTC. Protein sequence: CASSSVDQDRGSTGANVLTF.